This T cell receptor (beta chain) derives from a study of blood T cell repertoires in COVID-19. Study summary: Material from acute and convalescent COVID-19 was sourced from the United States, Italy and Spain. The analysed material was cDNA or gDNA that came from T cells, B-cell-depleted T cells, or PBMCs.

In the original workflow: Amplification from reference gene primers served as the basis for estimated nucleated cell counts. Assay used: immunoSEQ multiplex PCR; TCRdb lists only in-frame clones, some missing. The V and J calls and the clone size are those of that table, but D and trimming were determined from the DNA. The table lists roughly 280,000 clones, 75% to 90% of them singletons. This clone appeared once. This CDR3 has 11 residues. CDR1 GTSNPN and CDR2 SVGIG come from the germline V gene (reference sequence). Trimming stripped 7 bases from V and 4 bases from J, with 10 bases between. The source is a woman aged 45-65 years who had recovered from COVID-19. The specimen was peripheral blood. V and J are TRBV30 and TRBJ1-2, with D possibly TRBD1 on 6 matching bases. The CDR3 reads CALTGSYGYTF. Written as DNA, the CDR3 is TGTGCCTTAACAGGGAGCTATGGCTACACCTTC.